The clone carrying this T cell receptor (beta chain) occurred many times. This record belongs to a study of CD8+CD57+ T cells in acquired aplastic anemia. Researchers used genomic DNA as the template to profile TCR beta VDJ and CDR3. TCRdb reprocessed the reads via MiXCR and lists one record per CDR3 protein. Found here are 400,000 to 500,000 distinct CDR3 sequences, roughly 68% of them singletons; the top ten hold more than 3.5%. This CDR3 comprises 16 residues. V lost 0 bases to trimming and J lost 6 bases, with 15 bases between them. Germline CDR1 reads LGHNA; CDR2 reads YSLEER. This TCR was sampled from a human donor in good health, serving as a control. Sequenced sample: sorted CD4+, CD8+, or CD8+CD57+ T cells (not recorded which) from PBMCs. This chain joins TRBV4-3 and TRBJ2-1; D is unresolved. In DNA form, the CDR3 reads TGCGCCAGCAGCCAAGAAATTGACTCGGGCGTCAATGAGCAGTTCTTC. The encoded protein is CASSQEIDSGVNEQFF.